The following is a T cell receptor (beta chain) sequence with its context. Germline lookup yields CDR1 SGHNT and CDR2 YYREEE (reference sequence). Losses at the gene ends were 2 bases for V and 0 bases for J; bases not matched to a gene: 5. The CDR3 extends over 17 amino acids. This record belongs to a study of blood T cell repertoires in COVID-19. Across the whole study: Sources were T cells, B-cell-depleted T cells, or PBMCs; the material itself was cDNA or gDNA.

Measured with immunoSEQ multiplex PCR; TCRdb has only the in-frame clones, and not every one. This table holds some 240,000 clones, around 80% found once. The sequencing input was peripheral blood. This sequence originates from a man aged 50-60 years with active or convalescent COVID-19. The chain links TRBV5-4 to TRBJ1-6; 7 nucleotides agree with TRBD1. CDR3 DNA: TGTGCCAGCAGCTTCCTGACAGGGAGCTCCTATAATTCACCCCTCCACTTT. Protein product: CASSFLTGSSYNSPLHF.